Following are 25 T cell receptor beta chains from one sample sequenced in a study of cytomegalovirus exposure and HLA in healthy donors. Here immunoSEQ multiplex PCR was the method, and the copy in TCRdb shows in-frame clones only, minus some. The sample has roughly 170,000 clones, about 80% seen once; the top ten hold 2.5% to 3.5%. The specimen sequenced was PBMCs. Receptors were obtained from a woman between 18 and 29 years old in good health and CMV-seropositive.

The DNA of the CDR3 is TGTGCCAGCAGCTCCCGGGAGACAAGACGCTTTACCGGGGAGCTGTTTTTT. Protein product: CASSSRETRRFTGELFF. This sequence joins TRBV5-6 and TRBJ2-2; D might be TRBD2 (6 bases). Trimming stripped 3 bases from V and 5 bases from J, with 20 bases between. The CDR3 spans 17 residues. From germline, CDR1 is SGHDT and CDR2 YYEEEE.

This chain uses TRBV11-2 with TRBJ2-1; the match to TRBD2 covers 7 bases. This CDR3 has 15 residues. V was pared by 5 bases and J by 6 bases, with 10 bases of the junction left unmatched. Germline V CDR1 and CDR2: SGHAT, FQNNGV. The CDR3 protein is CASSPSRGGGNEQFF. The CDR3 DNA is TGTGCCAGCAGCCCCTCCCGTGGGGGGGGCAATGAGCAGTTCTTC.

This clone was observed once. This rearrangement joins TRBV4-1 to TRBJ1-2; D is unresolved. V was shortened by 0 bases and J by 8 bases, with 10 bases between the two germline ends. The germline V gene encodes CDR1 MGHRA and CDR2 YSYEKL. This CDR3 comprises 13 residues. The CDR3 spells CASSQEARVGYTF. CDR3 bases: TGCGCCAGCAGCCAAGAGGCCCGGGTGGGCTACACCTTC.

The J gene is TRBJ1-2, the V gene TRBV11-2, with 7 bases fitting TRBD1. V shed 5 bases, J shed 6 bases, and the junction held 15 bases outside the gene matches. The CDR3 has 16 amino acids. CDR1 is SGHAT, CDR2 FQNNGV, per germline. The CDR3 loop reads CASSTQDRSIMNGYTF. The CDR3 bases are TGTGCCAGCAGCACCCAGGACAGGAGTATCATGAATGGCTACACCTTC.

In DNA form, the CDR3 reads TGTGCCAGCAGCGTGAGCGGGGGGGCCTCCTACAATGAGCAGTTCTTC. It is translated as CASSVSGGASYNEQFF. V gene TRBV9 combines with J gene TRBJ2-1; TRBD2 aligns across 10 bases. Germline V gives CDR1 SGDLS, CDR2 YYNGEE. Trimming at V came to 2 bases and at J to 0 bases, leaving 2 bases not matched to a gene. The CDR3 is 16 amino acids.

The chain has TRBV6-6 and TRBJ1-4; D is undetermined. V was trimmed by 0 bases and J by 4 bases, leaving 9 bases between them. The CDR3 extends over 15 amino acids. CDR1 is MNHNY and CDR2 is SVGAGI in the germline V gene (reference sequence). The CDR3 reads CASSYSRAGNEKLFF. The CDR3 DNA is TGTGCCAGCAGTTACTCGCGCGCGGGTAATGAAAAACTGTTTTTT.

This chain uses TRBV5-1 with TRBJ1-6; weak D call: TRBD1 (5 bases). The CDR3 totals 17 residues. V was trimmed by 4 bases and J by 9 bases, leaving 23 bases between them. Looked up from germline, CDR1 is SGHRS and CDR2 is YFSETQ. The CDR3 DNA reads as TGCGCCAGCAGCCCAATGGACGGGGGATTACGGGGTTCACCCCTCCACTTT. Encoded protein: CASSPMDGGLRGSPLHF.

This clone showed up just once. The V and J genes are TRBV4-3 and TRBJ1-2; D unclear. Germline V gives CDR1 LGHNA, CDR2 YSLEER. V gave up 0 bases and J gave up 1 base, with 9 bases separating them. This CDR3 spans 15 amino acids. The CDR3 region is CASSQDPGINYGYTF. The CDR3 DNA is TGCGCCAGCAGCCAAGACCCGGGGATTAACTATGGCTACACCTTC.

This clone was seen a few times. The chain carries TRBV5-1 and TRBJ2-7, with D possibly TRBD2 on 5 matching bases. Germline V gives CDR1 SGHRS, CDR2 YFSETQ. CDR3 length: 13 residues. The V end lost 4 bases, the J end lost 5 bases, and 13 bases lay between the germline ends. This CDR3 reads CASSRQGRDEQYF. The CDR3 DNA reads TGCGCCAGCAGCCGACAAGGGCGGGACGAGCAGTACTTC.

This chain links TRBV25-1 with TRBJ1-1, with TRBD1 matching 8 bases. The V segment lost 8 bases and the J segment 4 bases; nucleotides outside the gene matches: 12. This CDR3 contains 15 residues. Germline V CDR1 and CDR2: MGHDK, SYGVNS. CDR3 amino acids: CASYGTAGGITEAFF. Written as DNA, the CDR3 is TGTGCCAGCTATGGGACCGCAGGGGGCATCACTGAAGCTTTCTTT. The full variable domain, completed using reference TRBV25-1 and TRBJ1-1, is EADIYQTPRYLVIGTGKKITLECSQTMGHDKMYWYQQDPGMELHLIHYSYGVNSTEKGDLSSESTVSRIRTEHFPLTLESARPSHTSQYLCASYGTAGGITEAFFGQGTRLTVV.

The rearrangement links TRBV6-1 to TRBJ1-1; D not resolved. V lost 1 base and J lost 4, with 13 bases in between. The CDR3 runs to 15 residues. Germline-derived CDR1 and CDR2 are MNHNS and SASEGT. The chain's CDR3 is CASSEGFGGSTEAFF. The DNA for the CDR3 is TGTGCCAGCAGTGAAGGGTTCGGCGGGAGCACTGAAGCTTTCTTT.

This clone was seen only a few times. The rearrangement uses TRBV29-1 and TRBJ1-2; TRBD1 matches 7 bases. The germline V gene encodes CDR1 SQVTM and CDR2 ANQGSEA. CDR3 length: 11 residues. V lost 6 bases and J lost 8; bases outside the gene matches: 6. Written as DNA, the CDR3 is TGCAGCGTCAAGCAGGGGGACGGCTACACCTTC. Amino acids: CSVKQGDGYTF.

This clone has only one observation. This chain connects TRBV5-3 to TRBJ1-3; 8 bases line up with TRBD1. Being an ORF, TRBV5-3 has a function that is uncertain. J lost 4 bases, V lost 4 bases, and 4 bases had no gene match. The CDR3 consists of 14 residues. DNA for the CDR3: TGTGCCAGAAGCCCTGGACAGGGAGGAAACACCATATATTTT. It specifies CARSPGQGGNTIYF.

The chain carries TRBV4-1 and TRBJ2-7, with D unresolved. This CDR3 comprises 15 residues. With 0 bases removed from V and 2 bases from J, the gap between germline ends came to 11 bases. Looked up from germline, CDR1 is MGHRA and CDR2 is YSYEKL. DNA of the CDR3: TGCGCCAGCAGCCAAGATCTTTCGACACCCTACGAGCAGTACTTC. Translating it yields CASSQDLSTPYEQYF.

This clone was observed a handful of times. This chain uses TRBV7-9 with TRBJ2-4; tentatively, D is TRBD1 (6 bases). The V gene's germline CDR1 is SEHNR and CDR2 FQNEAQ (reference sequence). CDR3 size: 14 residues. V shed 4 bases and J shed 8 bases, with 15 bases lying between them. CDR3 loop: CASSSGAGLDIQYF. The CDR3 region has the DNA TGTGCCAGCAGCTCAGGGGCAGGGCTTGACATTCAGTACTTC.

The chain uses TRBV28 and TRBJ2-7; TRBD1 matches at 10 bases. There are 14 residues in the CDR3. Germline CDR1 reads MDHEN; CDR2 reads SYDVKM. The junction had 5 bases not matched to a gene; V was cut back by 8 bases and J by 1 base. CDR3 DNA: TGTGCCAGCGAATGGGACAGGGGATCCTACGAGCAGTACTTC. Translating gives CASEWDRGSYEQYF.

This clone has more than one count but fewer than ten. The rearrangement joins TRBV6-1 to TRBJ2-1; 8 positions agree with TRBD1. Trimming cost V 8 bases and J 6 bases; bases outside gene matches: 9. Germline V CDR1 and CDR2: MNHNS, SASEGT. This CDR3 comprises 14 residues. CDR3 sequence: CASLPQGARNEQFF. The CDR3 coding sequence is TGTGCCAGCCTCCCTCAGGGGGCGCGCAATGAGCAGTTCTTC.

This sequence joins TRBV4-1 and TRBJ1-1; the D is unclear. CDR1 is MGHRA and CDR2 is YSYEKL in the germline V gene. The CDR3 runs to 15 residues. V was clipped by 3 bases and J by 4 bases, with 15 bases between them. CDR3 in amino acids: CASSQTPDASTEAFF. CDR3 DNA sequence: TGCGCCAGCAGCCAGACACCGGATGCCTCCACTGAAGCTTTCTTT.

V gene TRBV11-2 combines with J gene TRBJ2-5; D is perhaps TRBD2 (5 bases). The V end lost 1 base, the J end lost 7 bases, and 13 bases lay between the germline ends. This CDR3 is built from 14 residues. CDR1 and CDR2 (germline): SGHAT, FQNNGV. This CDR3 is CASSLVTEGRTQYF. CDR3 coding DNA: TGTGCCAGCAGCTTAGTGACGGAAGGGAGGACCCAGTACTTC. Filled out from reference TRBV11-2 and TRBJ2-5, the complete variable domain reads EAGVAQSPRYKIIEKRQSVAFWCNPISGHATLYWYQQILGQGPKLLIQFQNNGVVDDSQLPKDRFSAERLKGVDSTLKIQPAKLEDSAVYLCASSLVTEGRTQYFGPGTRLLVL.

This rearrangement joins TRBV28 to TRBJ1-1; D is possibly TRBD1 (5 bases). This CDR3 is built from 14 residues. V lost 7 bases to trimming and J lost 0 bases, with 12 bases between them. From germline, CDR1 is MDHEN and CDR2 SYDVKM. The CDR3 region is CASTQQVMNTEAFF. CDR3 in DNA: TGTGCCAGCACCCAACAGGTGATGAACACTGAAGCTTTCTTT.

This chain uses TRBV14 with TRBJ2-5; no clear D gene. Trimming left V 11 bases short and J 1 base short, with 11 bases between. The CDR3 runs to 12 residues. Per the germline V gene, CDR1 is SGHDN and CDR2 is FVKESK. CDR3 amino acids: CAEEAFQETQYF. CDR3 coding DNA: TGTGCCGAAGAGGCCTTCCAAGAGACCCAGTACTTC.

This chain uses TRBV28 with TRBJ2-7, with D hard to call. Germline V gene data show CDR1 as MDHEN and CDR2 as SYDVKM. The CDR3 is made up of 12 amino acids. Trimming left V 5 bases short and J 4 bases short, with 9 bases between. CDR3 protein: CASSPPQYEQYF. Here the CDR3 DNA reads TGTGCCAGCAGTCCCCCGCAGTACGAGCAGTACTTC.

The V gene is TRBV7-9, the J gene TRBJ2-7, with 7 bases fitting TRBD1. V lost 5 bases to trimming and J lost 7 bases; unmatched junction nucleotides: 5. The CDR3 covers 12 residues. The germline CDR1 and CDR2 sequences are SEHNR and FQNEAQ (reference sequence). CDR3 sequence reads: CASSKAGGEQYF. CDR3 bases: TGTGCCAGCAGCAAAGCAGGGGGAGAGCAGTACTTC.

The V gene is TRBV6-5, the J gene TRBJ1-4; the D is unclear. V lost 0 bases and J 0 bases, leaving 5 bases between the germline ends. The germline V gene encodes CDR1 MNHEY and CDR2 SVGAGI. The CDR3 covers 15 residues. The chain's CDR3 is CASSYSAATNEKLFF. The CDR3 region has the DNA TGTGCCAGCAGTTACTCGGCTGCAACTAATGAAAAACTGTTTTTT.

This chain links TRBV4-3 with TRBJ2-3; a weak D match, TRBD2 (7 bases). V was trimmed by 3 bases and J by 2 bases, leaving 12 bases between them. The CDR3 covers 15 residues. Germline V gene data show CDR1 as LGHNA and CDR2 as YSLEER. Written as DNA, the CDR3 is TGCGCCAGCAGCCAGGAGGGGGGGAACACAGATACGCAGTATTTT. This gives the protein CASSQEGGNTDTQYF.